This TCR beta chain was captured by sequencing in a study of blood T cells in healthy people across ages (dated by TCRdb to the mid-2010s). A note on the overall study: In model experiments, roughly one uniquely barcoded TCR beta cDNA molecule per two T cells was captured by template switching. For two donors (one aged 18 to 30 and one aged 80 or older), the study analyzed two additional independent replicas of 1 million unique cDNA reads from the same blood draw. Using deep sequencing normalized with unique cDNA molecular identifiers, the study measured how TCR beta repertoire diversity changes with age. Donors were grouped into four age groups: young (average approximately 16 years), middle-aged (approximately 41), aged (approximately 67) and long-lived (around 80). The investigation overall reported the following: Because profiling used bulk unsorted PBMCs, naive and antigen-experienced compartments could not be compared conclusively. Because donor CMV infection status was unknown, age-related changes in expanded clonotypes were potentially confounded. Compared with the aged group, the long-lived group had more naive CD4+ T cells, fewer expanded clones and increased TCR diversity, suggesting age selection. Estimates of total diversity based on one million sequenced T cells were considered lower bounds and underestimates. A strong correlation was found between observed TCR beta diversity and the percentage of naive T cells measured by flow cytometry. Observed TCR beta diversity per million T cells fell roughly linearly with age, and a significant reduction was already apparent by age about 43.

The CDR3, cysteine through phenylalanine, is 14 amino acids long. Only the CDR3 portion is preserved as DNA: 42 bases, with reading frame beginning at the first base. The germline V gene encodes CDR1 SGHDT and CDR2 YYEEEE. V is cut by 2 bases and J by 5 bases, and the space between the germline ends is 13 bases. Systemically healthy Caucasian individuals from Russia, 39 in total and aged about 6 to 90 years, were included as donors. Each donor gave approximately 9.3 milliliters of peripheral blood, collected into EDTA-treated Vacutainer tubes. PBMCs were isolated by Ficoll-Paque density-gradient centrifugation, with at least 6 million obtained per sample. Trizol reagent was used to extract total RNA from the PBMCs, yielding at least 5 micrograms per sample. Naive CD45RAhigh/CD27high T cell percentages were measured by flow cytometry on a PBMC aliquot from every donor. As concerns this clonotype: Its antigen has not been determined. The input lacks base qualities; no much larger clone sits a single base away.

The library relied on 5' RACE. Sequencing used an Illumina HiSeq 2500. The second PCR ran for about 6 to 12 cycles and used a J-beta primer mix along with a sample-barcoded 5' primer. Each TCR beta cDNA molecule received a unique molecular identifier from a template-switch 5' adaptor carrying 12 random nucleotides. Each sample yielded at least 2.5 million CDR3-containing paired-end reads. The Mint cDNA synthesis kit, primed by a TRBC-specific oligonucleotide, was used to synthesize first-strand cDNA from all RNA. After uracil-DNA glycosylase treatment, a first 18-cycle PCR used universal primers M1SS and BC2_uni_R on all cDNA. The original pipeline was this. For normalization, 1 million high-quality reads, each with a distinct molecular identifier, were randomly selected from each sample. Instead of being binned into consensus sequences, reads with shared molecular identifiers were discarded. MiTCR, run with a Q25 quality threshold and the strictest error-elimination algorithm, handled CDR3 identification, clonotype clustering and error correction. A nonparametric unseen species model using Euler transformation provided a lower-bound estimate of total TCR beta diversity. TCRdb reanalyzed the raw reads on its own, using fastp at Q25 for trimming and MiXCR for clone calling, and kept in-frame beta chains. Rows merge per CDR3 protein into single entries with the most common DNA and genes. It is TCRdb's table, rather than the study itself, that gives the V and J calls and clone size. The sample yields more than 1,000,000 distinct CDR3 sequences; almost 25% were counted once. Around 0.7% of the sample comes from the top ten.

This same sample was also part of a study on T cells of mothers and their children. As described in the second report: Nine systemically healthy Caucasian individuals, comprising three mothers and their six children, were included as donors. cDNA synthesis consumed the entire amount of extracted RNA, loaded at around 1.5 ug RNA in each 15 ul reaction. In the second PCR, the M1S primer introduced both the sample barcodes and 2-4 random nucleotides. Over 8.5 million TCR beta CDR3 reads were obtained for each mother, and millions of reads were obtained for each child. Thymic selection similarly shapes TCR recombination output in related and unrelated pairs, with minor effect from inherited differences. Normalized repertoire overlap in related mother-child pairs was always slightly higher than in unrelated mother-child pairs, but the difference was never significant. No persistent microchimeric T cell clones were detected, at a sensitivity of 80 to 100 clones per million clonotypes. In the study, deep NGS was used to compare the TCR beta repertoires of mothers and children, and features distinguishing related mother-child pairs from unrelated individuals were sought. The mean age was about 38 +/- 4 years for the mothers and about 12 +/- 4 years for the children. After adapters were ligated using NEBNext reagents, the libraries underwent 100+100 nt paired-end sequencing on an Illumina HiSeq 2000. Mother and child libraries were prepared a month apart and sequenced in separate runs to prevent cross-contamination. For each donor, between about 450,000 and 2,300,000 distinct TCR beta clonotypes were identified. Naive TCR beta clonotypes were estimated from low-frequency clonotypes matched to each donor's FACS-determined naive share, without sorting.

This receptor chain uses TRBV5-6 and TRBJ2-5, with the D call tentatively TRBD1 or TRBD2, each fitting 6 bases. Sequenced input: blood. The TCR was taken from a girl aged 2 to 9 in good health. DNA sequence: TGTGCCAGCAGCTTTATGAACGGGGGCGAGACCCAGTACTTC. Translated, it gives CASSFMNGGETQYF. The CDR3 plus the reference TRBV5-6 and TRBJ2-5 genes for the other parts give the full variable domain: DAGVTQSPTHLIKTRGQQVTLRCSPKSGHDTVSWYQQALGQGPQFIFQYYEEEERQRGNFPDRFSGHQFPNYSSELNVNALLLGDSALYLCASSFMNGGETQYFGPGTRLLVL.